Shown below are 20 T cell receptor beta chains from a single sample sequenced in a study of tumor-infiltrating lymphocytes in oesophageal squamous cell carcinoma. Each CDR3 protein is one row after TCRdb ran MiXCR on the PCR reads. The data contain about 19,000 distinct CDR3 sequences, just over 40% of them singletons. The sample taken for sequencing was normal esophageal tissue next to the tumor. Receptor source: a male donor with esophageal squamous cell carcinoma.

The chain carries TRBV10-2 and TRBJ2-2; TRBD1 matches 7 bases. Germline-derived CDR1 and CDR2 are WSHSY and SAAADI. V shed 6 bases, J shed 6 bases, and the junction held 4 bases outside the gene matches. The CDR3 length is 13 residues. CDR3 nucleotide sequence: TGCGCCAGCAGCACAGGGGCAGCCGGGGAGCTGTTTTTT. Translation: CASSTGAAGELFF.

The chain joins TRBV7-3 to TRBJ2-7; 14 bases fit TRBD2. TRBJ2-1 explains the end of the DNA better; the J call may be wrong. Germline V lookup: CDR1 SGHTA, CDR2 FQGTGA. The CDR3 is 14 residues long. The CDR3 sequence is CASSRLAGGGTQFF. DNA for the CDR3: TGTGCCAGCAGCCGACTAGCGGGAGGGGGGACCCAGTTCTTC.

This clonotype turned up a few times. The conserved final phenylalanine or tryptophan is absent from the CDR3, which likely points to a read error. The DNA is left out, because the CDR3 cannot be placed on it with certainty; the CDR3 is given as TCRdb lists it. The chain has TRBV7-8 and TRBJ2-6; TRBD2 reflects the table's D call only, with no check against the DNA. Germline assignment: CDR1 SGHVS and CDR2 FQNEAQ. The CDR3 is made up of 15 amino acids, end residues included. This CDR3 reads CASSLDRGETQYFGA.

This clonotype has ten or more counts. The CDR3 reads CASSFPRNRAGTEAFF. The CDR3 nucleotides read TGTGCCAGCAGTTTTCCCCGGAACAGGGCGGGAACTGAAGCTTTCTTT. The rearrangement joins TRBV28 to TRBJ1-1, with D possibly being TRBD1 (6 bases). This CDR3 has 16 amino acids. Germline-derived CDR1 and CDR2 are MDHEN and SYDVKM. V gave up 3 bases and J gave up 5 bases, with 19 bases separating them.

This clonotype was seen repeatedly, ten times or more. The J gene is TRBJ2-3, the V gene TRBV14, with TRBD1 as a possible D gene (5 bases). Trimming removed 4 bases from V and 2 bases from J, with 16 bases in between. Germline CDR1 is SGHDN and CDR2 is FVKESK. This CDR3 contains 16 residues. This chain's CDR3 is CASSRYHGHNTDTQYF. CDR3 coding DNA: TGTGCCAGCAGCCGTTACCATGGACATAACACAGATACGCAGTATTTT.

In DNA, the CDR3 is TGTGCCAGCAGCCTCATCCAGGGCGAGCAGTACTTC. Translated: CASSLIQGEQYF. The chain is built from TRBV3-1 and TRBJ2-1; possibly TRBD1 for D (5 bases). Judging by the DNA end, TRBJ2-7 fits better; the J call may be wrong. CDR1 is LGHDT and CDR2 is YNNKEL in the germline V gene (reference sequence). The CDR3 contains 12 residues.

In its sample, this clonotype was seen many times. The genes are TRBV6-1 and TRBJ2-2; D is unresolved. The germline V and J ends were trimmed by 2 bases and 9 bases, with 7 bases remaining between them. Germline V CDR1 and CDR2: MNHNS, SASEGT. This CDR3 region has 12 residues. CDR3 DNA sequence: TGTGCCAGCAGTGAAATGGGTTGGGAGCTGTTTTTT. Protein: CASSEMGWELFF.

This clonotype was detected many times. The chain carries TRBV19 and TRBJ2-5; tentative D call: TRBD1 (5 bases). Germline V CDR1 and CDR2: LNHDA, SQIVND (reference sequence). The CDR3 consists of 14 residues. V lost 9 bases, J lost 2 bases, and 16 bases lay in between. The CDR3 DNA is TGTGCCAGCGGTCAAGGGGATCATCAAGAGACCCAGTACTTC. Translation: CASGQGDHQETQYF. Supplemented by reference TRBV19 and TRBJ2-5, the full variable domain reads DGGITQSPKYLFRKEGQNVTLSCEQNLNHDAMYWYRQDPGQGLRLIYYSQIVNDFQKGDIAEGYSVSREKKESFPLTVTSAQKNPTAFYLCASGQGDHQETQYFGPGTRLLVL.

V and J are TRBV7-8 and TRBJ1-5; 7 bases align to TRBD1. V was pared by 4 bases and J by 6 bases, with 6 bases of the junction left unmatched. Germline V gene sequence: CDR1 SGHVS, CDR2 FQNEAQ. The CDR3 loop spans 14 amino acids. For the CDR3, the DNA is TGTGCCAGCAGCTGGCCAGGGGGTGGTCAGCCCCAGCATTTT. Translating it yields CASSWPGGGQPQHF.

In its sample, this clonotype was seen a few times. The chain joins TRBV7-2 to TRBJ2-1, with D maybe TRBD2 (6 bases). The end of the DNA is better explained by TRBJ2-5, so the J call may be wrong. The CDR3 consists of 15 residues. The germline V gene has CDR1 SGHTA and CDR2 FQGNSA. In DNA form, the CDR3 reads TGTGCCAGCAGCTTAATGGGAGGTTTCCAAGAGACCCAGTACTTC. Translating it yields CASSLMGGFQETQYF.

The J gene is TRBJ2-1, the V gene TRBV7-2; D possibly corresponds to TRBD2 (5 bases). Matching the DNA end better, TRBJ2-7 makes the J call doubtful. Germline-derived CDR1 and CDR2 are SGHTA and FQGNSA. CDR3 length equals 15 residues. CDR3 bases: TGTGCCAGCAGCTACCCTGAGGGATCAGGCTACGAGCAGTACTTC. Translating gives CASSYPEGSGYEQYF.

This clonotype was picked up many times. Here the CDR3 omits its conserved ending phenylalanine or tryptophan, so a read error is the likely source. The limits of the CDR3 on the DNA are not certain, so only TCRdb's listed CDR3 is given. This chain connects TRBV6-8 to TRBJ2-7. The CDR3 is made up of 8 amino acids, end residues included. Germline V gene lookup returns CDR1 MNHGY and CDR2 SAAAGT. CDR3 sequence reads: CASSYSRA.

In its sample, this clonotype ranks as medium-sized. The chain employs TRBV7-2 and TRBJ1-2; D gene uncertain. CDR1 SGHTA and CDR2 FQGNSA come from the germline V gene. V was trimmed by 5 bases and J by 8 bases, leaving 12 bases between them. CDR3 length: 12 residues. CDR3 sequence reads: CASSNLGQGYTF. As DNA, the CDR3 is TGTGCCAGCAGCAACTTGGGCCAAGGCTACACCTTC.

The V gene is TRBV7-8, the J gene TRBJ1-1; D tentatively reads TRBD1 or TRBD2 (5 bases each). The end of the DNA fits TRBJ2-7 better, so the J call may be wrong. This CDR3 has 18 amino acids. Germline CDR1 SGHVS, CDR2 FQNEAQ. CDR3 amino acids: CASSSLSRAAGTAYEQYF. Written as DNA, the CDR3 is TGTGCCAGCAGCTCCCTATCAAGGGCGGCAGGGACGGCTTACGAGCAGTACTTC.

V and J are TRBV30 and TRBJ1-1; D remains unclear. With the DNA end fitting TRBJ2-7 better, the J assignment may be wrong. The CDR3 spans 12 residues. Per germline, CDR1 GTSNPN and CDR2 SVGIG (reference sequence). The CDR3 loop reads CAWSRVDYEQYF. The CDR3 region has the DNA TGTGCCTGGAGTAGGGTGGACTACGAGCAGTACTTC.

At least ten counts were recorded for this clonotype. The rearrangement uses TRBV27 and TRBJ1-4, with unresolved D. The ends were cut back, 5 bases at V and 7 bases at J, with 14 bases in the middle. Per the germline V gene, CDR1 is MNHEY and CDR2 is SMNVEV (reference sequence). This CDR3 has 14 residues. The CDR3 reads CASSQRTWGEKLFF. CDR3 sequence (DNA): TGTGCCAGCAGTCAAAGGACGTGGGGTGAAAAACTGTTTTTT.

This clonotype was observed many times. J is TRBJ2-5 and V is TRBV10-1; D is uncertain. V dropped 4 bases and J dropped 2 bases, with 20 bases sitting between them. The V gene's germline CDR1 is WNHNN and CDR2 SYGVQD (reference sequence). The CDR3 extends over 17 amino acids. CDR3 region: CASSAFPGPTDQETQYF. DNA of the CDR3: TGCGCCAGCAGTGCCTTCCCCGGACCGACGGATCAAGAGACCCAGTACTTC.

This clonotype was seen only a few times. V and J are TRBV6-4 and TRBJ2-3, with 9 bases matching TRBD2. The CDR3 loop spans 16 amino acids. V dropped 0 bases and J dropped 3; count of bases not matched to a gene: 4. Germline V gene lookup returns CDR1 MRHNA and CDR2 SNTAGT. CDR3 protein: CASSDSSGSGTDTQYF. CDR3 DNA sequence: TGTGCCAGCAGTGACTCTAGCGGGAGCGGTACAGATACGCAGTATTTT.

Sample share makes this clonotype medium-sized. At one boundary the junction diverges from the germline segment, which might be a read error. This CDR3 reads CASSFSAGNEQFF. CDR3 DNA: TGTGCTAGCAGCTTCTCGGCTGGCAATGAGCAGTTCTTC. The chain recombines TRBV7-7 with TRBJ2-1; D is uncertain. Germline V gene data show CDR1 as SSHAT and CDR2 as FNYEAQ (reference sequence). CDR3 size: 13 residues.

The chain links TRBV7-2 to TRBJ2-3, with TRBD2 matching 14 bases. The CDR3 is 20 amino acids. The germline gives CDR1 SGHTA, CDR2 FQGNSA. The junction had 28 bases not matched to a gene; V was cut back by 6 bases and J by 14 bases. CDR3 coding DNA: TGTGCCAGCAGTCGATCGGGACTAGCGGGAGACTGGTTGAACACCGGGGAGCTGTATTTT. Its protein is CASSRSGLAGDWLNTGELYF.